One and the same sample provided the 25 T cell receptor beta chains below, sequenced in a study of CD4 T cells in relation to SARS-CoV-2 and coronaviruses. Here immunoSEQ multiplex PCR was the method, and the copy in TCRdb shows in-frame clones only, minus some. The sample has 20,000 to 25,000 clones, around 80% seen once. Their antigens remain unidentified. The unexposed donors gave CD4+ T cells in about 2011-2019, prior to COVID-19. After approximately 10 days of culture, CD4+ T cells were isolated. The specimen sequenced was CD4+ T cells from PBMCs, cultured in vitro. The receptors were gathered from a human donor in good health.

The genes are TRBV5-1 and TRBJ1-1; D uncertain. Trimming took off 0 bases at V and 3 bases at J, with 18 bases between the two ends. From germline, CDR1 is SGHRS and CDR2 YFSETQ. The CDR3 is 17 amino acids. The CDR3 loop reads CASSLGTLANRHTEAFF. The DNA for the CDR3 is TGCGCCAGCAGCTTGGGCACTCTGGCGAACAGACACACTGAAGCTTTCTTT.

V is TRBV14 and J is TRBJ2-7; D not resolved. The ends were cut back, 0 bases at V and 5 bases at J, with 11 bases in the middle. The germline V gene has CDR1 SGHDN and CDR2 FVKESK. This CDR3 contains 14 residues. CDR3: CASSQDHWFNEQYF. Here the CDR3 DNA reads TGTGCCAGCAGCCAAGACCATTGGTTCAACGAGCAGTACTTC. The full variable domain, with the rest looked up from reference TRBV14 and TRBJ2-7, is EAGVTQFPSHSVIEKGQTVTLRCDPISGHDNLYWYRRVMGKEIKFLLHFVKESKQDESGMPNNRFLAERTGGTYSTLKVQPAELEDSGVYFCASSQDHWFNEQYFGPGTRLTVT.

V gene TRBV28 combines with J gene TRBJ2-1, with 8 bases lining up with TRBD2. There are 14 residues in the CDR3. Germline loops: CDR1 MDHEN, CDR2 SYDVKM. V lost 5 bases, J lost 6 bases, and 6 bases stayed unmatched. CDR3 protein: CASSAHSGINEQFF. The CDR3 DNA is TGTGCCAGCAGTGCCCATAGCGGGATCAATGAGCAGTTCTTC.

This clone was observed a handful of times. The V and J genes are TRBV5-4 and TRBJ2-3; 13 bases line up with TRBD2. Germline V lookup: CDR1 SGHNT, CDR2 YYREEE (reference sequence). Trimming removed 3 bases from V and 2 bases from J; junction bases left unmatched: 6. The CDR3 is 17 residues long. CDR3 in DNA: TGTGCCAGCAGCTCCCAGACTAGCGGGGGGTTCACAGATACGCAGTATTTT. It is translated as CASSSQTSGGFTDTQYF.

The chain carries TRBV25-1 and TRBJ1-5; D might be TRBD1 (5 bases). CDR3 length equals 14 residues. Germline CDR1 reads MGHDK; CDR2 reads SYGVNS. Trimming shortened V by 3 bases and J by 3 bases, and 9 bases separated the two germline ends. CDR3: CASSDPGLNQPQHF. CDR3 coding DNA: TGTGCCAGCAGTGATCCAGGGCTCAATCAGCCCCAGCATTTT.

The chain links TRBV14 to TRBJ2-5, with 9 positions matching TRBD2. The V gene end was trimmed by 3 bases and the J gene end by 5 bases; junction bases not matched to a gene: 13. In germline, CDR1 is SGHDN, CDR2 FVKESK. This CDR3 region has 17 residues. CDR3 loop: CASSHWVLAGSGETQYF. The DNA for the CDR3 is TGTGCCAGCAGCCATTGGGTCCTAGCGGGATCTGGGGAGACCCAGTACTTC.

The chain recombines TRBV15 with TRBJ2-7; D possibly corresponds to TRBD1 (5 bases). The CDR3 length is 14 residues. V lost 8 bases and J lost 4, with 18 bases in between. CDR1 is LNHNV, CDR2 YYDKDF, per germline (reference sequence). The CDR3 loop is CATGSSGNPYEQYF. The CDR3 DNA reads as TGTGCCACCGGTTCATCAGGGAACCCTTACGAGCAGTACTTC.

In DNA, the CDR3 is TGTGCCAGTAGTCGACAGCAGGGACGGAACACTGAAGCTTTCTTT. Amino acids: CASSRQQGRNTEAFF. J is TRBJ1-1 and V is TRBV19; D possibly corresponds to TRBD1 (5 bases). Per germline, CDR1 LNHDA and CDR2 SQIVND (reference sequence). With 5 bases removed from V and 1 base from J, the gap between germline ends came to 14 bases. This CDR3 region has 15 residues.

V and J are TRBV11-2 and TRBJ1-1; 8 bases fit TRBD1. From germline, CDR1 is SGHAT and CDR2 FQNNGV. The junction had 3 bases not matched to a gene; V was cut back by 5 bases and J by 1 base. The CDR3 loop spans 14 amino acids. The CDR3: CASSRQGTNTEAFF. The CDR3 DNA follows: TGTGCCAGCAGCAGACAGGGGACGAACACTGAAGCTTTCTTT.

This clone was observed a handful of times. The V gene is TRBV2, the J gene TRBJ1-5; 9 bases align to TRBD1. CDR3 length equals 14 residues. The junction had 5 bases not matched to a gene; V was cut back by 7 bases and J by 4 bases. CDR1 and CDR2 (germline): SNHLY, FYNNEI. CDR3 sequence (DNA): TGTGCCAGCACCACGGGACAGGGAAATCAGCCCCAGCATTTT. Translating gives CASTTGQGNQPQHF.

The V gene is TRBV3-1 (or the pseudogene TRBV3-2), the J gene TRBJ1-2, with 7 bases that match TRBD1. V shed 2 bases, J shed 10 bases, and the junction held 7 bases outside the gene matches. This CDR3 spans 13 amino acids. Germline V gene data show CDR1 as LGHDT and CDR2 as YNNKEL (reference sequence). The chain's CDR3 is CASSQRQGDAYTF. DNA for the CDR3: TGTGCCAGCAGCCAAAGGCAGGGGGACGCCTACACCTTC.

V and J are TRBV30 and TRBJ2-1, with a possible D match to TRBD1 (5 bases). Germline assignment: CDR1 GTSNPN and CDR2 SVGIG (reference sequence). The CDR3 has 13 residues. Deletions cut 0 bases from V and 10 bases from J, with 13 bases between. The DNA of the CDR3 is TGTGCCTGGAGTGTACAACAGCAGGGAGAGCAGTTCTTC. Residues: CAWSVQQQGEQFF. Combining the CDR3 with reference TRBV30 and TRBJ2-1 gives the whole variable domain SQTIHQWPATLVQPVGSPLSLECTVEGTSNPNLYWYRQAAGRGLQLLFYSVGIGQISSEVPQNLSASRPQDRQFILSSKKLLLSDSGFYLCAWSVQQQGEQFFGPGTRLTVL.

The chain uses TRBV19 and TRBJ1-1, with unresolved D. The CDR3 has 15 residues. V was pared by 4 bases and J by 1 base, with 13 bases between. CDR1 and CDR2 (germline): LNHDA, SQIVND (reference sequence). CDR3: CASSSFSTANTEAFF. The CDR3 coding sequence is TGTGCCAGTAGTAGCTTTAGCACGGCGAACACTGAAGCTTTCTTT.

The rearrangement uses TRBV10-3 and TRBJ2-7; 15 positions agree with TRBD2. Germline V gene sequence: CDR1 ENHRY, CDR2 SYGVKD. CDR3 length equals 16 residues. Trimming at V came to 6 bases and at J to 0 bases, leaving 3 bases not matched to a gene. The CDR3 here is CAIRGLAGGSSYEQYF. The CDR3 nucleotides are TGTGCCATCAGAGGACTAGCGGGAGGGAGCTCCTACGAGCAGTACTTC.

CDR3 residues: CASSVGYEQYF. In DNA, the CDR3 is TGTGCCAGCAGTGTGGGCTACGAGCAGTACTTC. V and J are TRBV25-1 and TRBJ2-7, with D hard to call. With 4 bases removed from V and 3 bases from J, the gap between germline ends came to 4 bases. The CDR3 loop spans 11 amino acids. Germline V gene sequence: CDR1 MGHDK, CDR2 SYGVNS.

This clone turned up a few times. This chain links TRBV6-5 with TRBJ1-6; no reliable D call. The CDR3 loop spans 11 amino acids. CDR1 and CDR2 (germline): MNHEY, SVGAGI. V lost 6 bases and J 8 bases, leaving 5 bases between the germline ends. The chain's CDR3 is CASRGDSPLHF. Here the CDR3 DNA reads TGTGCCAGCAGAGGCGATTCACCCCTCCACTTT.

This clone came up once. The chain links TRBV5-1 to TRBJ2-3; D may be TRBD2 (6 bases). The germline gives CDR1 SGHRS, CDR2 YFSETQ. Trimming stripped 4 bases from V and 7 bases from J, with 13 bases between. The CDR3 consists of 13 residues. The CDR3 bases are TGCGCCAGCAGCGAGACTAGTACTAATACGCAGTATTTT. Translated: CASSETSTNTQYF.

The chain is built from TRBV5-8 and TRBJ1-5; possibly TRBD1 for D (6 bases). The V gene's germline CDR1 is SGHTS and CDR2 YDEGEE. The CDR3 has 15 residues. Trimming removed 4 bases from V and 6 bases from J, with 17 bases in between. The DNA for the CDR3 is TGTGCCAGCAGCCCCGGACAGAGAGTTGGTCAGCCCCAGCATTTT. Protein: CASSPGQRVGQPQHF.

This rearrangement joins TRBV30 to TRBJ2-7; the D gene is possibly TRBD1 (5 bases). This CDR3 is built from 11 residues. CDR1 is GTSNPN, CDR2 SVGIG, per germline (reference sequence). Trimming pared 5 bases from V and 2 bases from J, leaving 7 bases between. CDR3 DNA sequence: TGTGCCTGGGCAGGGACCTACGAGCAGTACTTC. This codes for CAWAGTYEQYF.

The count of this clone is one. V gene TRBV7-9 combines with J gene TRBJ2-1; the D is unclear. This CDR3 has 15 residues. With 5 bases removed from V and 0 bases from J, the gap between germline ends came to 11 bases. The germline gives CDR1 SEHNR, CDR2 FQNEAQ (reference sequence). CDR3 amino acids: CASSRDISSYNEQFF. CDR3 DNA: TGTGCCAGCAGCCGCGACATTAGCTCCTACAATGAGCAGTTCTTC.

The rearrangement uses TRBV29-1 and TRBJ2-1; TRBD1 matches at 7 bases. Germline values: CDR1 SQVTM, CDR2 ANQGSEA. The V gene end was trimmed by 7 bases and the J gene end by 3 bases; junction bases not matched to a gene: 6. The CDR3 is made up of 13 amino acids. The CDR3 region has the DNA TGCAGCGGGGGGACAGCGGACTACAATGAGCAGTTCTTC. This translates into CSGGTADYNEQFF.

The genes are TRBV18 and TRBJ1-1; D is ambiguous. V gave up 2 bases and J gave up 0 bases, with 4 bases separating them. The CDR3 loop spans 13 amino acids. CDR1 and CDR2 (germline): KGHSH, LQKENI. In DNA, the CDR3 is TGTGCCAGCTCACCAGGGATGAACACTGAAGCTTTCTTT. Translated: CASSPGMNTEAFF. Filled out from reference TRBV18 and TRBJ1-1, the complete variable domain reads NAGVMQNPRHLVRRRGQEARLRCSPMKGHSHVYWYRQLPEEGLKFMVYLQKENIIDESGMPKERFSAEFPKEGPSILRIQQVVRGDSAAYFCASSPGMNTEAFFGQGTRLTVV.

A few counts support this clone. This chain connects TRBV7-2 to TRBJ1-1; D perhaps matches TRBD1 (5 bases). CDR1 is SGHTA and CDR2 is FQGNSA in the germline V gene. The V and J ends lost 4 bases and 1 base respectively, with 10 bases between them. The CDR3 consists of 14 residues. The CDR3: CASSWGRGNTEAFF. CDR3 in DNA: TGTGCCAGCAGCTGGGGACGAGGGAACACTGAAGCTTTCTTT.

The chain joins TRBV5-1 to TRBJ1-6; 9 bases fit TRBD1. The CDR3 contains 17 residues. J lost 5 bases, V lost 0 bases, and 6 bases had no gene match. Germline loops: CDR1 SGHRS, CDR2 YFSETQ. The CDR3: CASSLATGTGNNSPLHF. CDR3 sequence (DNA): TGCGCCAGCAGCTTGGCCACCGGGACAGGGAATAATTCACCCCTCCACTTT.

This chain connects TRBV5-4 to TRBJ1-2; no definite D call. The CDR3 has 13 residues. Germline CDR1 reads SGHNT; CDR2 reads YYREEE (reference sequence). The ends were cut back, 1 base at V and 0 bases at J, with 4 bases in the middle. The CDR3 loop reads CASSLRTNYGYTF. As DNA, the CDR3 is TGTGCCAGCAGCTTGAGGACTAACTATGGCTACACCTTC. The entire variable domain, with the rest obtained from reference TRBV5-4 and TRBJ1-2, is as follows: ETGVTQSPTHLIKTRGQQVTLRCSSQSGHNTVSWYQQALGQGPQFIFQYYREEENGRGNFPPRFSGLQFPNYSSELNVNALELDDSALYLCASSLRTNYGYTFGSGTRLTVV.